This T cell receptor (beta chain) was captured in a study of technical replicates of blood from four donors. The protocol was immunoSEQ multiplex PCR, while the TCRdb copy is restricted to in-frame clones and leaves out a portion. The sample contains 75,000 to 100,000 clones, approximately 94% of which appear only once. CDR3 length: 13 residues. V lost 0 bases and J 8 bases, leaving 9 bases between the germline ends. Germline CDR1 reads SGDLS; CDR2 reads YYNGEE. The sequenced sample consisted of T cells isolated from PBMCs. V gene TRBV9 combines with J gene TRBJ1-3; D ambiguous. This sequence originates from a human donor in good health. DNA for the CDR3: TGTGCCAGCAGCGTAGCTGAGGGCGACACCATATATTTT. Translating it yields CASSVAEGDTIYF.